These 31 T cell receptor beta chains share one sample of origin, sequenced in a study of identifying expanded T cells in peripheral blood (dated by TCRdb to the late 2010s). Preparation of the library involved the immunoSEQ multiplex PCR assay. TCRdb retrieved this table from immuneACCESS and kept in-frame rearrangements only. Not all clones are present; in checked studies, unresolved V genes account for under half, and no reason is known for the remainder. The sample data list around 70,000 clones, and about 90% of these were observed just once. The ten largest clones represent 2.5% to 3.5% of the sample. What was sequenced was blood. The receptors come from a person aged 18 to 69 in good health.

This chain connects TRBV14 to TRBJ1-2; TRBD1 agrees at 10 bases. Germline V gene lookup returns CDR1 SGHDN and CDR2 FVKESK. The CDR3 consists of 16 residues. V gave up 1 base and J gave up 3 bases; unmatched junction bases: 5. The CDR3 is CASSQGDRGRYYGYTF. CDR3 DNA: TGTGCCAGCAGCCAAGGGGACAGGGGTAGATACTATGGCTACACCTTC.

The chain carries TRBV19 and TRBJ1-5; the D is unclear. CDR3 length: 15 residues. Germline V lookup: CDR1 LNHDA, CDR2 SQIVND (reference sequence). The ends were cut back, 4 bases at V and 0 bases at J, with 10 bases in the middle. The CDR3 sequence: CASSTPGYSNQPQHF. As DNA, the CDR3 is TGTGCCAGTAGTACCCCAGGTTATAGCAATCAGCCCCAGCATTTT.

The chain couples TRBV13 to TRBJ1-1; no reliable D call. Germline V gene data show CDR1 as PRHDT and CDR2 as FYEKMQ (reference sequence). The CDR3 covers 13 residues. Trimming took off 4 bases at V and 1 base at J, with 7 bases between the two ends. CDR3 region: CASSWGKNTEAFF. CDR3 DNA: TGTGCCAGCAGCTGGGGAAAGAACACTGAAGCTTTCTTT.

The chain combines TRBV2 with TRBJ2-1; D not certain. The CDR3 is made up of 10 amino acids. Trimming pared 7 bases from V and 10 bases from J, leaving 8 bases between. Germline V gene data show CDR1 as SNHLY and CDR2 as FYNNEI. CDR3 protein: CASTRREQFF. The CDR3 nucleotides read TGTGCCAGCACGCGAAGGGAGCAGTTCTTC.

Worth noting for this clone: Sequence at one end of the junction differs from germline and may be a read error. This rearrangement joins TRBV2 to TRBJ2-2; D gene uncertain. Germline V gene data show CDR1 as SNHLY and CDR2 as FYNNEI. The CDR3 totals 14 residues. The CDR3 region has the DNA TGTGCCAGCAGGGAAGGGTGGCTCACCGGGGAGCTGTTTTTT. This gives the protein CASREGWLTGELFF. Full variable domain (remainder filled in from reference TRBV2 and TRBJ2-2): EPEVTQTPSHQVTQMGQEVILRCVPISNHLYFYWYRQILGQKVEFLVSFYNNEISEKSEIFDDQFSVERPDGSNFTLKIRSTKLEDSAMYFCASREGWLTGELFFGEGSRLTVL.

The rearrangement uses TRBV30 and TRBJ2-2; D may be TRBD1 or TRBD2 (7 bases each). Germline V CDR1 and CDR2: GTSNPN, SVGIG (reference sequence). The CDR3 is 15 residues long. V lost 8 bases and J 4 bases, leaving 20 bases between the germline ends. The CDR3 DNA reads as TGTGCCCGGGTCCAGGGGGGGGTCTCCACCGGGGAGCTGTTTTTT. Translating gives CARVQGGVSTGELFF.

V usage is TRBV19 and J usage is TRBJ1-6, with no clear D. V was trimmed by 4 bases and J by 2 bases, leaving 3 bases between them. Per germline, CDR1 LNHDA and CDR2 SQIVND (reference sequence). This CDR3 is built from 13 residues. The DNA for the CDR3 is TGTGCCAGTAGTAGTACCTATAATTCACCCCTCCACTTT. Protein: CASSSTYNSPLHF.

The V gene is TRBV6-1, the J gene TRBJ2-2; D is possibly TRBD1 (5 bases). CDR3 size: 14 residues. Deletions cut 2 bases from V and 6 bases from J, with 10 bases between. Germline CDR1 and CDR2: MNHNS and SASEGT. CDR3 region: CASSELGLAGELFF. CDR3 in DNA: TGTGCCAGCAGTGAACTGGGGCTAGCCGGGGAGCTGTTTTTT.

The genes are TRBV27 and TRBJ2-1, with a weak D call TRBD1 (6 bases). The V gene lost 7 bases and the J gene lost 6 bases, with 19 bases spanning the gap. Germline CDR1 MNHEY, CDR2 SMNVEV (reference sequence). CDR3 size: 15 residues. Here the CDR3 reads CASKSAGAGGNEQFF. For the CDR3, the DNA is TGTGCCAGCAAAAGCGCAGGGGCTGGGGGCAATGAGCAGTTCTTC.

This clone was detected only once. The CDR3: CASISGGSMNTEAFF. The CDR3 bases are TGCGCCAGCATCTCAGGCGGGAGTATGAACACTGAAGCTTTCTTT. The chain couples TRBV5-1 to TRBJ1-1, with no clear D. The germline V gene encodes CDR1 SGHRS and CDR2 YFSETQ. Trimming stripped 6 bases from V and 0 bases from J, with 15 bases between. The CDR3 is 15 amino acids.

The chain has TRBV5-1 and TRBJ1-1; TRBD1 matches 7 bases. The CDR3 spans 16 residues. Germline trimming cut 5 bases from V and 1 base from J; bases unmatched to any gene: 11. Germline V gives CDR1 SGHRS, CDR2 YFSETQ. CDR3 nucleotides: TGCGCCAGCAGATTCCTGGACAGGTACGGGAACACTGAAGCTTTCTTT. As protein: CASRFLDRYGNTEAFF.

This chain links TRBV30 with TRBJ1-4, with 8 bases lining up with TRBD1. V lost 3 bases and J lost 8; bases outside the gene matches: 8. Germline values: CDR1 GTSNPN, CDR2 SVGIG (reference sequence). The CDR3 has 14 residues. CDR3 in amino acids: CAWSSDRVDEKLFF. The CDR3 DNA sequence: TGTGCCTGGAGCTCGGACAGGGTGGACGAAAAACTGTTTTTT.

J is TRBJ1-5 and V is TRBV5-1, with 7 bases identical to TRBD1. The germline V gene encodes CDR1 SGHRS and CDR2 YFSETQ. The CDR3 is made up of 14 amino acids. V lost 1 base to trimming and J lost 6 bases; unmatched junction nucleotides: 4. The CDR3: CASSLTGEVQPQHF. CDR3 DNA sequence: TGCGCCAGCAGCTTGACAGGGGAGGTTCAGCCCCAGCATTTT.

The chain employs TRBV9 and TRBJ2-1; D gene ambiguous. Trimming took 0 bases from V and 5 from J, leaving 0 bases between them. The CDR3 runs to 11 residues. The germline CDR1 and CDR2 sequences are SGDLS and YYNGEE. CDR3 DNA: TGTGCCAGCAGCGTAGACAATGAGCAGTTCTTC. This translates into CASSVDNEQFF.

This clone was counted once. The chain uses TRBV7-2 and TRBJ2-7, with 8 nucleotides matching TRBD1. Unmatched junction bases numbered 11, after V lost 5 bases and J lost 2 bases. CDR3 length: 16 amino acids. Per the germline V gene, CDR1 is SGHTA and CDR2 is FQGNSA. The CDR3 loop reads CASSRAGAGGTYEQYF. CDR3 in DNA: TGTGCCAGCAGCAGAGCGGGCGCAGGGGGCACCTACGAGCAGTACTTC.

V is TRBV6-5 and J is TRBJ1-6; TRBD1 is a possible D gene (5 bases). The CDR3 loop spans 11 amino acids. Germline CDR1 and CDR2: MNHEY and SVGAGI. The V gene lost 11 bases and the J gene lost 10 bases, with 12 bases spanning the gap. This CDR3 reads CAVGGGSPLHF. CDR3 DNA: TGTGCCGTGGGCGGGGGATCACCCCTCCACTTT.

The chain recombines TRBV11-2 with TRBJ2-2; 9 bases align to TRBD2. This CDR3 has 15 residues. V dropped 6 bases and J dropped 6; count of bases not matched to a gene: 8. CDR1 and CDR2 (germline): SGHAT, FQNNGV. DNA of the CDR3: TGTGCCAGCAGAGGGTTTAGCGGGGGCGCCGGGGAGCTGTTTTTT. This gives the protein CASRGFSGGAGELFF.

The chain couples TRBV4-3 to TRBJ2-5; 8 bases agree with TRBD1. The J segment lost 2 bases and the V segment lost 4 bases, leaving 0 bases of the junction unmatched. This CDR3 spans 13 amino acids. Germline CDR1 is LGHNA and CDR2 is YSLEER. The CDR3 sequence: CASSRDRQETQYF. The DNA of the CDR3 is TGCGCCAGCAGCCGGGACAGGCAAGAGACCCAGTACTTC.

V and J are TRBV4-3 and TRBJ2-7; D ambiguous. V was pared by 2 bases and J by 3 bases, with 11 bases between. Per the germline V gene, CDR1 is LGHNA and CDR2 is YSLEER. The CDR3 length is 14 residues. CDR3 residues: CASSQQRQGYEQYF. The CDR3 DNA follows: TGCGCCAGCAGCCAACAGCGCCAAGGCTACGAGCAGTACTTC.

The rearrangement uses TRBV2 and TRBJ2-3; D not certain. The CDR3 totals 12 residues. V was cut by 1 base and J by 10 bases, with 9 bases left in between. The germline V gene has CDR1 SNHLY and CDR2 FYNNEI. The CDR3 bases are TGTGCCAGCAGTGAAGACTACGGACCGCAGTATTTT. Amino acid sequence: CASSEDYGPQYF.

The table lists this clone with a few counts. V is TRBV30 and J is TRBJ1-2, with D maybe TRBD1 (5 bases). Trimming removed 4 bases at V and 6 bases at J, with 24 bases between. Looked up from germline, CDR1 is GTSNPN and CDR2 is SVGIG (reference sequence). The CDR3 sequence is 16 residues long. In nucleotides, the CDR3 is TGTGCCTGGAATTTCGGTGGTACAGGTGGCCACGATGGCTACACCTTC. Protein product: CAWNFGGTGGHDGYTF.

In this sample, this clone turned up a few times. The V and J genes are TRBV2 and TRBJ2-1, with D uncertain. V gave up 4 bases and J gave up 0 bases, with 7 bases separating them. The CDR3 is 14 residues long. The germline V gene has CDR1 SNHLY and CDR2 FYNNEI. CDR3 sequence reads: CASSARYSYNEQFF. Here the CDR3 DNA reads TGTGCCAGCAGTGCCCGTTACTCCTACAATGAGCAGTTCTTC.

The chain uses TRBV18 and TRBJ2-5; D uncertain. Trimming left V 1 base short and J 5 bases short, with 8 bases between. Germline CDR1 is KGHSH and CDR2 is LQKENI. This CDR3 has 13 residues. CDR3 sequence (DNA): TGTGCCAGCTCACCACAGCCCGGGGAGACCCAGTACTTC. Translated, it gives CASSPQPGETQYF.

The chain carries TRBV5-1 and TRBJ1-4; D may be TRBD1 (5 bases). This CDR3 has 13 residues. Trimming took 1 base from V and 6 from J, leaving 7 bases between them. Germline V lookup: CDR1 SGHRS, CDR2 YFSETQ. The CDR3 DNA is TGCGCCAGCAGCTTGCGACAGTATGAAAAACTGTTTTTT. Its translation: CASSLRQYEKLFF.

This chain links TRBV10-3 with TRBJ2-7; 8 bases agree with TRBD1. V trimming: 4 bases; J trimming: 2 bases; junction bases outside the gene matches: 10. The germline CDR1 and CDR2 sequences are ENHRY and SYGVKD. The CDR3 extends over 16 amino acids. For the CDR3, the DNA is TGTGCCATCAGTGCCACGGACAGGGCGGGGACCTACGAGCAGTACTTC. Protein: CAISATDRAGTYEQYF.

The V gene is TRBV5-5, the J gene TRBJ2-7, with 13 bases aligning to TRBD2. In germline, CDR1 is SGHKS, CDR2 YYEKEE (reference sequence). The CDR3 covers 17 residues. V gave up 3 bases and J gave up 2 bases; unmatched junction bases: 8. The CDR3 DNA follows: TGTGCCAGCAGCTACGGACTAGCGGGAGTAGGTACCTACGAGCAGTACTTC. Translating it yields CASSYGLAGVGTYEQYF.

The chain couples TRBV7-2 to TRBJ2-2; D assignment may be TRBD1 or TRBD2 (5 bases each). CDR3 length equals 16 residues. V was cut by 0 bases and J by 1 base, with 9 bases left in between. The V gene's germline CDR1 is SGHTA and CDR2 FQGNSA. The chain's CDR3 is CASSLAPGRNTGELFF. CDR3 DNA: TGTGCCAGCAGCTTAGCGCCAGGGAGGAACACCGGGGAGCTGTTTTTT.

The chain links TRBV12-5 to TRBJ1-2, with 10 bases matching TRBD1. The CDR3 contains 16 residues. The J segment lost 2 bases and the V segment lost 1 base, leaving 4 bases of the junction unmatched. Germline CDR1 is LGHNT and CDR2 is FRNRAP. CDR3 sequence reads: CASGLGTGGINYGYTF. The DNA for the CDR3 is TGTGCTAGTGGTTTGGGGACAGGGGGGATCAACTATGGCTACACCTTC.

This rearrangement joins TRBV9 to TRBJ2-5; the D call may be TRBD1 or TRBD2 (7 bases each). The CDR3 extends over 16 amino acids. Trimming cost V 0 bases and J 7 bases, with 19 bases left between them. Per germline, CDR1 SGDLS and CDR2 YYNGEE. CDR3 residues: CASSVEGEGALVTQYF. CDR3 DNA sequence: TGTGCCAGCAGCGTAGAGGGGGAGGGGGCTCTTGTGACCCAGTACTTC. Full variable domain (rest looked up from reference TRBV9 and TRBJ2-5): DSGVTQTPKHLITATGQRVTLRCSPRSGDLSVYWYQQSLDQGLQFLIQYYNGEERAKGNILERFSAQQFPDLHSELNLSSLELGDSALYFCASSVEGEGALVTQYFGPGTRLLVL.

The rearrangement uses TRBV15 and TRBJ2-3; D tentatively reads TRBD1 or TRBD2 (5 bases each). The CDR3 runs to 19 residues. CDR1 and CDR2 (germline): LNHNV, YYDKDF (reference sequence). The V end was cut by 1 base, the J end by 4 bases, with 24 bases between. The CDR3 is CATSRGGDRIYLGADTQYF. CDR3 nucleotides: TGTGCCACCAGCAGAGGGGGAGACAGAATCTACCTGGGGGCAGATACGCAGTATTTT.

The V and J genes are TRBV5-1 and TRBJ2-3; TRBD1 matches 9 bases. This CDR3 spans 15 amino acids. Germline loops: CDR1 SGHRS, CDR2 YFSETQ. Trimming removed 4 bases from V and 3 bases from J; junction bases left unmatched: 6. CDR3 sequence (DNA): TGCGCCAGCAGCCAACCGACAGGGGGGACAGATACGCAGTATTTT. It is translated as CASSQPTGGTDTQYF.